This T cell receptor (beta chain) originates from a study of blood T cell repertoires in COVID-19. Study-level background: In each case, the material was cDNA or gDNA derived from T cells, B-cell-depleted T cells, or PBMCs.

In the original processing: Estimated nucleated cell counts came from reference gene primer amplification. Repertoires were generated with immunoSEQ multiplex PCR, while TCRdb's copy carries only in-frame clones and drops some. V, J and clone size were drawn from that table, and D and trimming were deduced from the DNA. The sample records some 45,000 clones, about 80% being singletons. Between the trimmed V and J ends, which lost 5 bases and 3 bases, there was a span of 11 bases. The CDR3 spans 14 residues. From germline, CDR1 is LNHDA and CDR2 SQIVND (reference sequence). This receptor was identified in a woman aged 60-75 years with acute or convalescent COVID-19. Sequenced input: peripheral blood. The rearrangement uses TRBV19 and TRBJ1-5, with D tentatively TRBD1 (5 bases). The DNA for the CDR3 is TGTGCCAGTAGTCGGCAGGGTGACAATCAGCCCCAGCATTTT. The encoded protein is CASSRQGDNQPQHF.